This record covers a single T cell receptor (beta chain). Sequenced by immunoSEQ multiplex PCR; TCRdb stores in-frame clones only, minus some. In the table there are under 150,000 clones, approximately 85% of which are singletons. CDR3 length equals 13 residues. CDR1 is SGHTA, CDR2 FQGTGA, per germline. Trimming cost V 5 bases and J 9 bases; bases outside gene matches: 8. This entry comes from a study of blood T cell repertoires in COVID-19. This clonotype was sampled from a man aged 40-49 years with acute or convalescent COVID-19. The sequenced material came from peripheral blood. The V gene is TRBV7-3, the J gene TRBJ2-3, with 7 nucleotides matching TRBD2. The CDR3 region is CASSLQTSDTQYF. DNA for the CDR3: TGTGCCAGCAGCCTACAAACTAGCGACACGCAGTATTTT.